The clone carrying this TCR beta chain was recorded many times. Antigen specificity is unknown. This entry belongs to a study of human T cells and chemical hapten exposure. Study-level information: Largely, small differences in pooled library volume made per-sample TCR yields vary. General study results and limits: Expanded TCRs formed significantly more large CDR3 similarity clusters than controls. Donors, who had alopecia, may show an immune response that differs from healthy people's.

TCRdb fed the RACE reads into MiXCR, producing one record per CDR3 protein. Here the sample spans fewer than 300,000 distinct CDR3 sequences, over 7.5% being singletons. The CDR3 runs to 15 residues. Trimming removed 5 bases from V and 1 base from J, with 14 bases in between. Indicated time point: pre-sensitization, week 0. Treatment specified: therapeutic diphenylcyclopropenone sensitization with weekly scalp DPC. Donation of samples came from alopecia patients who were 18 to 70 years old and suitable for DPC. The receptor comes from a young man with alopecia areata. Some clones in this sample may be carry-over from other donors' samples. Material: whole blood, obtained in connection with sensitization to the hapten diphenylcyclopropenone (DPC). The chain carries TRBV12-3 or TRBV12-4 and TRBJ1-2; D remains ambiguous. The CDR3 spells CASSLGLGINYGYTF. In nucleotides, the CDR3 is TGTGCCAGCAGTCTAGGACTCGGGATTAACTATGGCTACACCTTC.